Listed here are 15 T cell receptor beta chains from one sample, sequenced in a study of early T cells in non-severe SARS-CoV-2 infection. From the 5' RACE reads, TCRdb called clonotypes with MiXCR, one entry per CDR3 protein. The sample yields tens of thousands of distinct CDR3 sequences, about 12% seen once. The specimen sequenced was whole blood. All receptors come from an adult who was a healthcare worker with PCR-confirmed SARS-CoV-2 infection or an uninfected control (not recorded which).

This clonotype was recorded many times. The J gene is TRBJ1-5, the V gene TRBV7-9, with TRBD1 matching over 8 bases. The CDR3 is 14 residues long. Germline V gene data show CDR1 as SEHNR and CDR2 as FQNEAQ (reference sequence). V was clipped by 8 bases and J by 4 bases; unmatched bases: 7. As DNA, the CDR3 is TGTGCCAGCGGAATAGGACAGGGTAATCAGCCCCAGCATTTT. It codes for CASGIGQGNQPQHF.

The J gene is TRBJ2-7, the V gene TRBV9; D is ambiguous. Germline V gene lookup returns CDR1 SGDLS and CDR2 YYNGEE. Trimming took off 2 bases at V and 5 bases at J, with 5 bases between the two ends. The CDR3 is made up of 11 amino acids. CDR3 DNA sequence: TGTGCCAGCAGCGTCAGAGACGAGCAGTACTTC. It is translated as CASSVRDEQYF.

This clonotype was seen a handful of times. The chain is built from TRBV6-6 and TRBJ2-1, with 9 nucleotides matching TRBD2. Per germline, CDR1 MNHNY and CDR2 SVGAGI (reference sequence). V shed 0 bases, J shed 6 bases, and the junction held 3 bases outside the gene matches. This CDR3 is built from 15 residues. CDR3 bases: TGTGCCAGCAGTTACTCTAGCGGGAGCTCCAATGAGCAGTTCTTC. It yields the protein CASSYSSGSSNEQFF.

The chain combines TRBV6-6 with TRBJ2-3; D call uncertain. In germline, CDR1 is MNHNY, CDR2 SVGAGI (reference sequence). This CDR3 contains 15 residues. V lost 6 bases and J lost 2, with 15 bases in between. The CDR3: CASSQRTETTDTQYF. The CDR3 coding sequence is TGTGCCAGCAGCCAAAGGACGGAGACCACAGATACGCAGTATTTT.

This clonotype was seen a few times. The chain combines TRBV14 with TRBJ2-5, with D possibly being TRBD1 (6 bases). V was trimmed by 8 bases and J by 5 bases, leaving 15 bases between them. From germline, CDR1 is SGHDN and CDR2 FVKESK. The length of the CDR3 is 13 residues. The CDR3 DNA reads TGTGCCAGCCGCCCAGGGGCGGTGGAGACCCAGTACTTC. It codes for CASRPGAVETQYF.

This clonotype was seen more than once but under ten times. The chain recombines TRBV29-1 with TRBJ1-1, with D maybe TRBD1 (5 bases). The length of the CDR3 is 14 residues. V lost 4 bases to trimming and J lost 0 bases, with 12 bases between them. Germline CDR1 SQVTM, CDR2 ANQGSEA. CDR3 protein: CSVVDYRLNTEAFF. CDR3 bases: TGCAGCGTTGTAGATTACAGGCTGAACACTGAAGCTTTCTTT.

The genes are TRBV7-6 and TRBJ1-1, with D maybe TRBD1 (6 bases). The CDR3 has 13 residues. The germline gives CDR1 SGHVS, CDR2 FNYEAQ. V was trimmed by 1 base and J by 12 bases, leaving 15 bases between them. The CDR3 bases are TGTGCCAGCAGCTTAGGCCAGCAGGGGCCCCCTTTCTTT. Protein: CASSLGQQGPPFF.

The V call is TRBV2, the J call TRBJ2-6; D ambiguous. Germline assignment: CDR1 SNHLY and CDR2 FYNNEI. The V end lost 1 base, the J end lost 6 bases, and 13 bases lay between the germline ends. The CDR3 has 16 amino acids. This chain's CDR3 is CASSEGGKGSANVLTF. DNA of the CDR3: TGTGCCAGCAGTGAAGGTGGCAAAGGGTCGGCCAACGTCCTGACTTTC. Drawing the rest from reference TRBV2 and TRBJ2-6, the complete variable domain is EPEVTQTPSHQVTQMGQEVILRCVPISNHLYFYWYRQILGQKVEFLVSFYNNEISEKSEIFDDQFSVERPDGSNFTLKIRSTKLEDSAMYFCASSEGGKGSANVLTFGAGSRLTVL.

This clonotype showed up just a few times. V gene TRBV20-1 combines with J gene TRBJ1-1, with TRBD1 matching 9 bases. Losses at the gene ends were 5 bases for V and 0 bases for J; bases not matched to a gene: 10. Germline V gene sequence: CDR1 DFQATT, CDR2 SNEGSKA (reference sequence). The CDR3 length is 16 residues. CDR3 loop: CSAGTGRKSMNTEAFF. The CDR3 DNA follows: TGCAGTGCTGGGACAGGGAGGAAATCCATGAACACTGAAGCTTTCTTT.

V gene TRBV29-1 combines with J gene TRBJ2-7, with D unresolved. The CDR3 totals 12 residues. V was clipped by 2 bases and J by 3 bases, with 8 bases between them. Germline CDR1 and CDR2: SQVTM and ANQGSEA. The CDR3 protein is CSVETSRYEQYF. The CDR3 DNA is TGCAGCGTTGAAACCTCACGCTACGAGCAGTACTTC.

Regarding this clonotype: Relative to the germline gene, one junction end is altered; a read error may explain this. This rearrangement joins TRBV24-1 to TRBJ2-3; D gene unclear. There are 12 residues in the CDR3. Germline loops: CDR1 KGHDR, CDR2 SFDVKD. CDR3 sequence: CPTSDLTDTQYF. The CDR3 DNA is TGTCCCACCAGTGATTTGACAGATACGCAGTATTTT.

Turning to this clonotype: Possible read error: a much larger clone is one base away. This chain joins TRBV5-1 and TRBJ2-6, with 9 bases matching TRBD1. The CDR3 is 16 amino acids. In germline, CDR1 is SGHRS, CDR2 YFSETQ. V trimming: 4 bases; J trimming: 8 bases; junction bases outside the gene matches: 10. As DNA, the CDR3 is TGCGCCAGCAGCCCCGGGACAGGGTTTCGCACCAACGTCCTGACTTTC. Translating it yields CASSPGTGFRTNVLTF.

This clonotype has only a few counts. The chain combines TRBV14 with TRBJ2-7; D might be TRBD1 (6 bases). The germline V gene encodes CDR1 SGHDN and CDR2 FVKESK. This CDR3 has 14 residues. V was clipped by 7 bases and J by 7 bases, with 20 bases between them. The CDR3 DNA is TGTGCCAGCAACGACGACAGGACCCTTGAAGAGCAGTACTTC. This gives the protein CASNDDRTLEEQYF.

This clonotype was seen at least ten times. V usage is TRBV7-2 and J usage is TRBJ1-1; D ambiguous. Trimming cost V 4 bases and J 1 base, with 7 bases left between them. This CDR3 has 13 residues. The germline V gene has CDR1 SGHTA and CDR2 FQGNSA. CDR3 loop: CASSSRPNTEAFF. The CDR3 DNA reads as TGTGCCAGCAGCTCCCGTCCGAACACTGAAGCTTTCTTT.

The chain recombines TRBV11-2 with TRBJ1-1; a possible D gene is TRBD1 (5 bases). The CDR3 is made up of 13 amino acids. Germline V CDR1 and CDR2: SGHAT, FQNNGV. Trimming left V 8 bases short and J 3 bases short, with 13 bases between. The CDR3 DNA follows: TGTGCCAGCGGCGGGGGTCGGCACACTGAAGCTTTCTTT. It specifies CASGGGRHTEAFF.